The 32 T cell receptor beta chains below come from one sample, sequenced in a study of OX40 agonist ivuxolimab in advanced cancers. The library was obtained by the immunoSEQ multiplex PCR assay. The clones in this table, taken by TCRdb from immuneACCESS, are in-frame only. Not every clone is retained; where verified, under half of the shortfall comes from an unresolved V gene, and the cause of the rest is unknown. Recorded for this sample are roughly 120,000 clones; around 90% of them occurred a single time. The ten biggest clones cover 0.81% of the sample. The sequences come from CD4+ or CD8+ T cells sorted from blood, collected in a trial of the OX40 agonist ivuxolimab. These receptors all come from an adult with an advanced solid tumor such as melanoma, head and neck, liver or kidney cancer.

J is TRBJ2-5 and V is TRBV7-2, with 11 positions matching TRBD2. The CDR3 sequence is 17 residues long. Germline V lookup: CDR1 SGHTA, CDR2 FQGNSA. Losses at the gene ends were 1 base for V and 5 bases for J; bases not matched to a gene: 9. CDR3 sequence reads: CASSLGVLAGVWETQYF. In DNA, the CDR3 is TGTGCCAGCAGCTTAGGTGTACTAGCGGGAGTGTGGGAGACCCAGTACTTC.

This chain links TRBV5-1 with TRBJ1-1; D unclear. Per the germline V gene, CDR1 is SGHRS and CDR2 is YFSETQ. Trimming removed 1 base at V and 0 bases at J, with 10 bases between. The CDR3 runs to 15 residues. The CDR3 bases are TGCGCCAGCAGCTTGTTCAGCGCTATGAACACTGAAGCTTTCTTT. Translating it yields CASSLFSAMNTEAFF.

The rearrangement uses TRBV5-1 and TRBJ2-1, with TRBD2 matching over 9 bases. CDR3 length: 14 amino acids. V shed 0 bases and J 9 bases; nucleotides not matched to a gene: 4. In germline, CDR1 is SGHRS, CDR2 YFSETQ. CDR3 amino acids: CASSLDPAGGEQFF. CDR3 DNA sequence: TGCGCCAGCAGCTTGGATCCAGCGGGAGGTGAGCAGTTCTTC.

This chain connects TRBV25-1 to TRBJ1-1, with a possible D match to TRBD1 (6 bases). The CDR3 is 14 amino acids. Looked up from germline, CDR1 is MGHDK and CDR2 is SYGVNS. V was cut by 5 bases and J by 1 base, with 11 bases left in between. The CDR3 coding sequence is TGTGCCAGCAGTCGAGGGGGAGGGAACACTGAAGCTTTCTTT. Protein product: CASSRGGGNTEAFF.

The V call is TRBV19, the J call TRBJ2-7; TRBD1 agrees at 11 bases. CDR3 length: 15 amino acids. Germline assignment: CDR1 LNHDA and CDR2 SQIVND (reference sequence). Germline trimming cut 4 bases from V and 0 bases from J; bases unmatched to any gene: 2. This CDR3 reads CASSKGTGGSYEQYF. The CDR3 DNA follows: TGTGCCAGTAGTAAAGGGACAGGGGGCTCCTACGAGCAGTACTTC. The entire variable domain, with the rest obtained from reference TRBV19 and TRBJ2-7, is as follows: DGGITQSPKYLFRKEGQNVTLSCEQNLNHDAMYWYRQDPGQGLRLIYYSQIVNDFQKGDIAEGYSVSREKKESFPLTVTSAQKNPTAFYLCASSKGTGGSYEQYFGPGTRLTVT.

The rearrangement links TRBV5-1 to TRBJ1-1, with D perhaps matching TRBD1 (6 bases). Germline V CDR1 and CDR2: SGHRS, YFSETQ. This CDR3 has 14 residues. V was pared by 5 bases and J by 1 base, with 12 bases between. The chain's CDR3 is CASRRRTENTEAFF. Written as DNA, the CDR3 is TGCGCCAGCAGACGCCGGACAGAGAACACTGAAGCTTTCTTT. Using reference TRBV5-1 and TRBJ1-1 for the parts outside the CDR3, the full variable domain is KAGVTQTPRYLIKTRGQQVTLSCSPISGHRSVSWYQQTPGQGLQFLFEYFSETQRNKGNFPGRFSGRQFSNSRSEMNVSTLELGDSALYLCASRRRTENTEAFFGQGTRLTVV.

The V gene is TRBV5-4, the J gene TRBJ2-7, with 11 positions matching TRBD2. Germline loops: CDR1 SGHNT, CDR2 YYREEE (reference sequence). CDR3 length: 15 residues. V was pared by 4 bases and J by 2 bases, with 5 bases of the junction left unmatched. The CDR3 spells CASSPSGRRTYEQYF. The CDR3 DNA is TGTGCCAGCAGCCCTAGCGGGAGGAGGACCTACGAGCAGTACTTC.

The chain recombines TRBV4-1 with TRBJ1-1; D uncertain. Trimming stripped 0 bases from V and 3 bases from J, with 17 bases between. Per germline, CDR1 MGHRA and CDR2 YSYEKL. The CDR3 spans 17 residues. This CDR3 is CASSQDSSASEYTEAFF. CDR3 DNA sequence: TGCGCCAGCAGCCAAGATTCTTCGGCCTCCGAATACACTGAAGCTTTCTTT.

The chain links TRBV5-1 to TRBJ1-1; a possible D gene is TRBD1 (5 bases). Germline CDR1 is SGHRS and CDR2 is YFSETQ. With 0 bases removed from V and 4 bases from J, the gap between germline ends came to 10 bases. The CDR3 length is 14 residues. CDR3: CASSLAEGRTEAFF. In nucleotides, the CDR3 is TGCGCCAGCAGCTTGGCCGAGGGGCGCACTGAAGCTTTCTTT.

The V call is TRBV7-3, the J call TRBJ2-7; 7 positions match TRBD1. Trimming at V came to 3 bases and at J to 3 bases, leaving 2 bases not matched to a gene. This CDR3 is 13 amino acids long. CDR1 is SGHTA, CDR2 FQGTGA, per germline. The DNA of the CDR3 is TGTGCCAGCAGCTTTGGACAGGACTACGAGCAGTACTTC. Translation gives CASSFGQDYEQYF.

V usage is TRBV10-3 and J usage is TRBJ2-1; 9 bases align to TRBD2. The CDR3 length is 16 residues. J lost 0 bases, V lost 6 bases, and 6 bases had no gene match. Germline CDR1 is ENHRY and CDR2 is SYGVKD. The CDR3 loop is CAIRGNSGSSYNEQFF. In DNA form, the CDR3 reads TGTGCCATCAGAGGGAATAGCGGGAGCTCCTACAATGAGCAGTTCTTC.

DNA of the CDR3: TGCGCCAGCAGCCAACAAAGCCCCTCGAGGGGGAGTACCGGGGAGCTGTTTTTT. It encodes CASSQQSPSRGSTGELFF. The gene calls are TRBV4-3 and TRBJ2-2, with a tentative D call TRBD1 (6 bases). V lost 2 bases and J 5 bases, leaving 21 bases between the germline ends. Germline CDR1 is LGHNA and CDR2 is YSLEER. CDR3 length: 18 amino acids.

The J gene is TRBJ2-1, the V gene TRBV19; D could derive from TRBD1 or TRBD2 (7 bases each). This CDR3 spans 17 amino acids. The germline V gene encodes CDR1 LNHDA and CDR2 SQIVND (reference sequence). Trimming removed 1 base from V and 0 bases from J, with 13 bases in between. The CDR3 region is CASSIGSGDSSYNEQFF. The CDR3 region has the DNA TGTGCCAGTAGTATAGGGAGCGGGGACAGCTCCTACAATGAGCAGTTCTTC.

This chain's CDR3 is CASSPAPGGALNGYTF. As DNA, the CDR3 is TGCGCCAGCAGCCCGGCCCCAGGGGGAGCCCTGAATGGCTACACCTTC. The rearrangement uses TRBV5-1 and TRBJ1-2; TRBD1 matches at 7 bases. Germline CDR1 is SGHRS and CDR2 is YFSETQ. The CDR3 extends over 16 amino acids. V shed 4 bases, J shed 6 bases, and the junction held 15 bases outside the gene matches.

This clone was picked up one time. The genes are TRBV7-2 and TRBJ2-1; TRBD2 agrees at 9 bases. The CDR3 totals 16 residues. Germline V gene data show CDR1 as SGHTA and CDR2 as FQGNSA. The trim removed 0 bases at V and 3 bases at J, leaving 3 bases unmatched. In DNA, the CDR3 is TGTGCCAGCAGCTTAGCCGGGACTAGCAACTACAATGAGCAGTTCTTC. It is translated as CASSLAGTSNYNEQFF.

The V and J genes are TRBV28 and TRBJ2-7, with TRBD1 matching over 8 bases. CDR1 MDHEN and CDR2 SYDVKM come from the germline V gene. This CDR3 region has 13 residues. V lost 7 bases and J lost 5; bases outside the gene matches: 7. CDR3 sequence: CASTPTGDHEQYF. CDR3 sequence (DNA): TGTGCCAGCACCCCGACAGGGGACCACGAGCAGTACTTC.

CDR3 sequence: CASSPTTGEETQYF. CDR3 DNA: TGTGCCAGCAGTCCCACTACAGGGGAAGAGACCCAGTACTTC. The chain recombines TRBV28 with TRBJ2-5, with 7 nucleotides matching TRBD1. The V gene's germline CDR1 is MDHEN and CDR2 SYDVKM. Losses at the gene ends were 5 bases for V and 3 bases for J; bases not matched to a gene: 6. There are 14 residues in the CDR3.

The chain couples TRBV28 to TRBJ1-1; D is unresolved. The CDR3 is 14 amino acids. V was trimmed by 3 bases and J by 4 bases, leaving 12 bases between them. Germline V CDR1 and CDR2: MDHEN, SYDVKM. The CDR3 sequence: CASSLDQVVTEAFF. CDR3 DNA sequence: TGTGCCAGCAGTTTGGATCAGGTCGTCACTGAAGCTTTCTTT.

V gene TRBV7-8 combines with J gene TRBJ2-6; D remains ambiguous. Trimming took off 6 bases at V and 1 base at J, with 7 bases between the two ends. Germline V lookup: CDR1 SGHVS, CDR2 FQNEAQ. The CDR3 consists of 14 residues. CDR3 bases: TGTGCCAGCAGTTCTCAGTCTGGGGCCAACGTCCTGACTTTC. Its protein is CASSSQSGANVLTF.

This clone came up a few times. The chain links TRBV6-5 to TRBJ2-1; D is possibly TRBD1 (6 bases). The V gene's germline CDR1 is MNHEY and CDR2 SVGAGI. V lost 6 bases to trimming and J lost 10 bases, with 19 bases between them. The CDR3 runs to 14 residues. The CDR3 DNA follows: TGTGCCAGCAGGGGACAACCGGTGGAATTAGAGCAGTTCTTC. The encoded protein is CASRGQPVELEQFF.

The rearrangement uses TRBV6-5 and TRBJ1-3; D unclear. In germline, CDR1 is MNHEY, CDR2 SVGAGI. V gave up 2 bases and J gave up 2 bases, with 10 bases separating them. The CDR3 length is 15 residues. CDR3 in DNA: TGTGCCAGCAGTTACCCCCCTTCGCCTGGAAACACCATATATTTT. Translated, it gives CASSYPPSPGNTIYF.

There are a few counts of this clone. This sequence joins TRBV5-1 and TRBJ2-7; TRBD1 matches at 7 bases. Germline V CDR1 and CDR2: SGHRS, YFSETQ. This CDR3 is 16 amino acids long. V shed 4 bases and J 7 bases; nucleotides not matched to a gene: 17. The CDR3 coding sequence is TGCGCCAGCAGCGCCGGGACAGACGGACTCGTTGATGAGCAGTACTTC. It yields the protein CASSAGTDGLVDEQYF.

The chain uses TRBV30 and TRBJ1-2, with a possible D match to TRBD1 (5 bases). Between the trimmed V and J ends, which lost 5 bases and 6 bases, there was a span of 13 bases. The CDR3 spans 12 residues. Germline V gene data show CDR1 as GTSNPN and CDR2 as SVGIG (reference sequence). The CDR3 loop is CAWAGFGHGYTF. The CDR3 region has the DNA TGTGCCTGGGCAGGGTTTGGTCATGGCTACACCTTC.

This chain joins TRBV7-3 and TRBJ1-1; 7 bases align to TRBD1. The CDR3 sequence is 14 residues long. After removal of 1 base from V and 5 bases from J, the junction contained 4 bases not matched to a gene. CDR1 and CDR2 from the germline V gene are SGHTA and FQGTGA. CDR3 in amino acids: CASSLNGRGTEAFF. CDR3 bases: TGTGCCAGCAGCTTAAACGGCAGGGGGACTGAAGCTTTCTTT.

The sample holds a few counts of this clone. The V gene is TRBV27, the J gene TRBJ2-1, with D possibly TRBD2 on 5 matching bases. Germline assignment: CDR1 MNHEY and CDR2 SMNVEV (reference sequence). Deletions cut 5 bases from V and 1 base from J, with 21 bases between. CDR3 length: 18 amino acids. The CDR3 is CASSPRRSTIQSYNEQFF. DNA for the CDR3: TGTGCCAGCAGTCCCCGACGCTCGACTATACAATCCTACAATGAGCAGTTCTTC.

The chain recombines TRBV11-2 with TRBJ1-1; TRBD1 agrees at 8 bases. The V gene end was trimmed by 5 bases and the J gene end by 3 bases; junction bases not matched to a gene: 8. The CDR3 has 15 residues. Germline V gene data show CDR1 as SGHAT and CDR2 as FQNNGV. The CDR3 protein is CASSPRQGAHTEAFF. CDR3 bases: TGTGCCAGCAGCCCTAGGCAGGGGGCACACACTGAAGCTTTCTTT.

The gene calls are TRBV11-2 and TRBJ2-2; 8 bases align to TRBD2. V lost 5 bases to trimming and J lost 2 bases; unmatched junction nucleotides: 4. The CDR3 has 15 residues. Germline V gives CDR1 SGHAT, CDR2 FQNNGV. CDR3 protein: CASSVAGGNTGELFF. The CDR3 region has the DNA TGTGCCAGCAGCGTGGCGGGAGGTAACACCGGGGAGCTGTTTTTT.

The chain carries TRBV10-3 and TRBJ2-1; no definite D call. The CDR3 is 13 amino acids. V lost 7 bases to trimming and J lost 0 bases, with 7 bases between them. Germline V gene data show CDR1 as ENHRY and CDR2 as SYGVKD. CDR3 amino acids: CAIKESSYNEQFF. The CDR3 DNA follows: TGTGCCATCAAGGAAAGCTCCTACAATGAGCAGTTCTTC.

V usage is TRBV7-9 and J usage is TRBJ2-1, with 13 bases fitting TRBD2. From germline, CDR1 is SEHNR and CDR2 FQNEAQ (reference sequence). With V trimmed by 3 bases and J by 8 bases, 4 bases remained unmatched. The CDR3 has 15 residues. Written as DNA, the CDR3 is TGTGCCAGCAGCTTGCAAACTAGCGGGAGGGATGAGCAGTTCTTC. Its translation is CASSLQTSGRDEQFF.

The gene calls are TRBV11-2 and TRBJ2-7; perhaps TRBD1 as D (6 bases). The CDR3 is 18 amino acids. Per the germline V gene, CDR1 is SGHAT and CDR2 is FQNNGV. Trimming took 5 bases from V and 3 from J, leaving 26 bases between them. This CDR3 is CASSTRLDTGHRYYEQYF. CDR3 coding DNA: TGTGCCAGCAGCACGAGATTAGATACGGGACACCGCTACTACGAGCAGTACTTC.

This clone was observed a single time. V is TRBV7-9 and J is TRBJ2-3; 7 nucleotides match TRBD1. After removal of 5 bases from V and 0 bases from J, the junction contained 14 bases not matched to a gene. CDR1 is SEHNR, CDR2 FQNEAQ, per germline (reference sequence). The CDR3 extends over 18 amino acids. CDR3 DNA sequence: TGTGCCAGCAGCCCTAACCGACAGGGACCCGCTAGCACAGATACGCAGTATTTT. It encodes CASSPNRQGPASTDTQYF.

The chain employs TRBV7-8 and TRBJ2-3, with a possible D match to TRBD2 (6 bases). The CDR3 is made up of 15 amino acids. Germline V gene data show CDR1 as SGHVS and CDR2 as FQNEAQ. The V gene lost 0 bases and the J gene lost 8 bases, with 15 bases spanning the gap. The CDR3 region has the DNA TGTGCCAGCAGCTTAGCGGGCGGGGAGGAGGCTACGCAGTATTTT. It encodes CASSLAGGEEATQYF.